Each of the 30 T cell receptor beta chains below was sequenced from the same sample in a study of CD8+ T cells in alopecia areata. RNA extraction and reverse transcription yielded cDNA as sequencing template. Measured with immunoSEQ multiplex PCR; TCRdb has only the in-frame clones, and not every one. Of fewer than 150,000 clones listed, 65% to 90% are singletons. Described treatment: oral pan-JAK inhibitor, 5-10 mg twice daily. The specimen was CD8+ T cells sorted from blood, collected at week 4, from a patient treated with tofacitinib. These TCRs come from a human donor with alopecia areata.

The chain recombines TRBV5-1 with TRBJ2-5; no clear D gene. Near its end, the DNA agrees better with TRBJ2-7, so the J call may be wrong. CDR3 length equals 12 residues. Germline V gene sequence: CDR1 SGHRS, CDR2 YFSETQ. The CDR3 protein is CASSLAPDEQYF. The CDR3 bases are TGCGCCAGCAGCTTGGCCCCGGACGAGCAGTACTTC.

The chain links TRBV29-1 to TRBJ2-7; D is perhaps TRBD2 (6 bases). Near its end, the DNA agrees better with TRBJ2-1, so the J call may be wrong. The germline CDR1 and CDR2 sequences are SQVTM and ANQGSEA. This CDR3 spans 15 amino acids. In DNA, the CDR3 is TGCAGCGTTGAAGATGCTGGCGGGGCCTACAATGAGCAGTTCTTC. Residues: CSVEDAGGAYNEQFF.

The chain recombines TRBV2 with TRBJ1-3; unclear D gene. This CDR3 spans 14 amino acids. Germline V gene sequence: CDR1 SNHLY, CDR2 FYNNEI. V dropped 4 bases and J dropped 0 bases, with 7 bases sitting between them. CDR3 DNA sequence: TGTGCCAGCAGTGCAGAGGACTCTGGAAACACCATATATTTT. Protein sequence: CASSAEDSGNTIYF.

The chain employs TRBV5-1 and TRBJ2-1; D not certain. There are 14 residues in the CDR3. V was cut by 4 bases and J by 3 bases, with 11 bases left in between. The germline CDR1 and CDR2 sequences are SGHRS and YFSETQ. DNA of the CDR3: TGCGCCAGCAGCCTACAAGACCTCTACAATGAGCAGTTCTTC. As protein: CASSLQDLYNEQFF.

The chain has TRBV6-5 and TRBJ2-7; perhaps TRBD2 as D (5 bases). The germline V and J ends were trimmed by 4 bases and 12 bases, with 13 bases remaining between them. Per germline, CDR1 MNHEY and CDR2 SVGAGI. This CDR3 contains 11 residues. In nucleotides, the CDR3 is TGTGCCAGCAGTTCCGGGAATGGTGTGTACTTC. This translates into CASSSGNGVYF.

CDR3 bases: TGTGCCAGCAGTATGAGCTCCTACAATGAGCAGTTCTTC. It codes for CASSMSSYNEQFF. The J gene is TRBJ2-1, the V gene TRBV27; D is uncertain. V lost 5 bases and J lost 0, with 5 bases in between. The CDR3 covers 13 residues. Germline-derived CDR1 and CDR2 are MNHEY and SMNVEV (reference sequence).

The chain employs TRBV7-2 and TRBJ2-7; D unclear. The CDR3 is 11 residues long. Germline V gene data show CDR1 as SGHTA and CDR2 as FQGNSA. The ends were cut back, 4 bases at V and 3 bases at J, with 4 bases in the middle. The CDR3 loop is CASSYNYEQYF. DNA for the CDR3: TGTGCCAGCAGCTATAACTACGAGCAGTACTTC.

The chain couples TRBV13 to TRBJ1-2; TRBD1 might be the D (6 bases). Germline V CDR1 and CDR2: PRHDT, FYEKMQ (reference sequence). This CDR3 has 14 amino acids. V was cut by 0 bases and J by 2 bases, with 7 bases left in between. The chain's CDR3 is CASSLGQGNYGYTF. DNA for the CDR3: TGTGCCAGCAGCTTAGGGCAGGGGAACTATGGCTACACCTTC.

The chain combines TRBV11-2 with TRBJ2-1, with D unclear. Germline values: CDR1 SGHAT, CDR2 FQNNGV. The CDR3 has 11 residues. The V and J ends lost 1 base and 8 bases respectively, with 3 bases between them. The CDR3 DNA reads TGTGCCAGCAGCTTAGTAGATGAGCAGTTCTTC. It translates to CASSLVDEQFF.

This clone was seen just once. V is TRBV6-5 and J is TRBJ2-1; unclear D gene. Trimming pared 9 bases from V and 5 bases from J, leaving 11 bases between. This CDR3 comprises 12 residues. The germline V gene encodes CDR1 MNHEY and CDR2 SVGAGI. The CDR3 protein is CARTTAHNEQFF. The CDR3 region has the DNA TGTGCCAGAACAACGGCACACAATGAGCAGTTCTTC.

This clone was recorded a few times. This chain links TRBV27 with TRBJ2-2; 11 nucleotides align to TRBD2. Germline loops: CDR1 MNHEY, CDR2 SMNVEV (reference sequence). There are 16 residues in the CDR3. The junction had 4 bases not matched to a gene; V was cut back by 5 bases and J by 2 bases. CDR3 bases: TGTGCCAGCAGTATTACTAGCGGGGGAAACACCGGGGAGCTGTTTTTT. Its protein is CASSITSGGNTGELFF.

The rearrangement uses TRBV30 and TRBJ1-5, with D possibly being TRBD1 (5 bases). The CDR3 has 16 residues. V was trimmed by 0 bases and J by 2 bases, leaving 14 bases between them. Germline V gives CDR1 GTSNPN, CDR2 SVGIG (reference sequence). The CDR3 spells CAWSVKVQGGNQPQHF. The CDR3 nucleotides read TGTGCCTGGAGTGTTAAGGTCCAAGGGGGCAATCAGCCCCAGCATTTT.

The chain carries TRBV27 and TRBJ2-5; D may be TRBD1 or TRBD2 (6 bases each). In germline, CDR1 is MNHEY, CDR2 SMNVEV (reference sequence). Trimming shortened V by 3 bases and J by 3 bases, and 11 bases separated the two germline ends. The CDR3 runs to 14 residues. CDR3 loop: CASSFYRGEETQYF. Written as DNA, the CDR3 is TGTGCCAGCAGTTTTTATAGGGGGGAAGAGACCCAGTACTTC.

This clone has more than one count but fewer than ten. The J gene is TRBJ2-3, the V gene TRBV7-6; 11 bases map to TRBD2. The V segment lost 4 bases and the J segment 4 bases; nucleotides outside the gene matches: 7. This CDR3 is 16 amino acids long. Germline V CDR1 and CDR2: SGHVS, FNYEAQ. This CDR3 is CASSSPTSGGADTQYF. The CDR3 DNA is TGTGCCAGCAGCTCTCCTACTAGCGGGGGAGCAGATACGCAGTATTTT.

The CDR3 reads CASSLDLTGRDTQYF. The CDR3 nucleotides read TGTGCCAGCAGCTTGGACTTGACAGGTAGAGATACGCAGTATTTT. The gene calls are TRBV5-6 and TRBJ2-3, with D perhaps matching TRBD1 (6 bases). The V gene lost 0 bases and the J gene lost 5 bases, with 13 bases spanning the gap. Germline values: CDR1 SGHDT, CDR2 YYEEEE. There are 15 residues in the CDR3.

On this clone itself: One end of the junction varies from germline; a read error may be responsible. The chain has TRBV30 and TRBJ1-1, with D uncertain. This CDR3 is built from 12 residues. Germline V lookup: CDR1 GTSNPN, CDR2 SVGIG (reference sequence). CDR3 nucleotide sequence: TGTGCCCGGAGTGTTATGTACACTGAAGCTTTCTTT. Amino acids: CARSVMYTEAFF.

The chain joins TRBV7-9 to TRBJ2-7; 8 nucleotides line up with TRBD1. The CDR3 totals 14 residues. The ends lost 2 bases at V and 6 bases at J; junction bases unmatched: 6. Germline V gene lookup returns CDR1 SEHNR and CDR2 FQNEAQ (reference sequence). CDR3 loop: CASSLSTGVPEQYF. The CDR3, as DNA: TGTGCCAGCAGCTTATCGACAGGGGTACCCGAGCAGTACTTC. Full variable domain (missing parts from reference TRBV7-9 and TRBJ2-7): DTGVSQNPRHKITKRGQNVTFRCDPISEHNRLYWYRQTLGQGPEFLTYFQNEAQLEKSRLLSDRFSAERPKGSFSTLEIQRTEQGDSAMYLCASSLSTGVPEQYFGPGTRLTVT.

This clone was counted between two and nine times. V gene TRBV29-1 combines with J gene TRBJ2-7, with D tentatively TRBD1 or TRBD2 (5 bases each). The CDR3 runs to 13 residues. V lost 7 bases to trimming and J lost 1 base, with 14 bases between them. In germline, CDR1 is SQVTM, CDR2 ANQGSEA. CDR3 bases: TGCAGCGGCGCTGTGAGGGGTTCCTACGAGCAGTACTTC. This encodes CSGAVRGSYEQYF.

This clone has at least ten counts. This chain uses TRBV7-2 with TRBJ2-5, with D perhaps TRBD2 (6 bases). Germline CDR1 is SGHTA and CDR2 is FQGNSA. There are 15 residues in the CDR3. Trimming shortened V by 1 base and J by 4 bases, and 13 bases separated the two germline ends. CDR3 residues: CASSLDGGALETQYF. DNA of the CDR3: TGTGCCAGCAGCTTAGACGGGGGAGCGCTAGAGACCCAGTACTTC.

The CDR3, as DNA: TGCGCCAGCAGTCACGATCGGGACGGGACGAACACCGGGGAGCTGTTTTTT. Encoded protein: CASSHDRDGTNTGELFF. The chain joins TRBV23-1 to TRBJ2-2; D is possibly TRBD1 or TRBD2 (5 bases each). TRBV23-1 is recorded as an ORF, its role being uncertain. Trimming took 3 bases from V and 0 from J, leaving 14 bases between them. The CDR3 contains 17 residues.

The rearrangement uses TRBV15 and TRBJ1-5; perhaps TRBD1 as D (5 bases). Trimming removed 0 bases from V and 5 bases from J, with 11 bases in between. Germline assignment: CDR1 LNHNV and CDR2 YYDKDF (reference sequence). The CDR3 length is 15 residues. The CDR3 coding sequence is TGTGCCACCAGCAGAGATTGGGGCGGACATCAGCCCCAGCATTTT. This gives the protein CATSRDWGGHQPQHF.

This clone occurred a few times. The chain couples TRBV7-9 to TRBJ2-5; D call uncertain. V lost 1 base and J 6 bases, leaving 12 bases between the germline ends. CDR3 length: 14 amino acids. Germline-derived CDR1 and CDR2 are SEHNR and FQNEAQ (reference sequence). The CDR3 here is CASSLEQLRQTQYF. The CDR3 nucleotides read TGTGCCAGCAGCTTAGAGCAACTACGGCAGACCCAGTACTTC.

CDR3 loop: CASSGRTTARETQYF. CDR3 DNA: TGTGCCAGCAGCGGGAGGACAACGGCCAGGGAGACCCAGTACTTC. This sequence joins TRBV7-9 and TRBJ2-5; TRBD2 might be the D (6 bases). Per germline, CDR1 SEHNR and CDR2 FQNEAQ (reference sequence). Trimming pared 5 bases from V and 5 bases from J, leaving 18 bases between. CDR3 length: 15 amino acids.

The J gene is TRBJ1-2, the V gene TRBV2; 7 bases fit TRBD1. Germline V gene data show CDR1 as SNHLY and CDR2 as FYNNEI. The CDR3 sequence is 16 residues long. Trimming cost V 6 bases and J 1 base; bases outside gene matches: 11. The CDR3 region has the DNA TGTGCCAGCAGACAGGGGATCAGGCAGGATAACTATGGCTACACCTTC. Amino acid sequence: CASRQGIRQDNYGYTF.

The CDR3 DNA is TGTGCCAGCAGCTCCGACAGGATTTACACTGAAGCTTTCTTT. It specifies CASSSDRIYTEAFF. The chain recombines TRBV7-6 with TRBJ1-1, with D perhaps matching TRBD1 (6 bases). Trimming took 4 bases from V and 3 from J, leaving 12 bases between them. CDR1 is SGHVS, CDR2 FNYEAQ, per germline. The CDR3 extends over 14 amino acids.

V gene TRBV7-9 combines with J gene TRBJ2-5; D is unresolved. CDR3 length: 13 residues. Trimming shortened V by 6 bases and J by 2 bases, and 10 bases separated the two germline ends. Germline CDR1 and CDR2: SEHNR and FQNEAQ (reference sequence). CDR3 DNA sequence: TGTGCCAGCAGTGAGACAACTCAAGAGACCCAGTACTTC. Protein sequence: CASSETTQETQYF. Supplemented by reference TRBV7-9 and TRBJ2-5, the full variable domain reads DTGVSQNPRHKITKRGQNVTFRCDPISEHNRLYWYRQTLGQGPEFLTYFQNEAQLEKSRLLSDRFSAERPKGSFSTLEIQRTEQGDSAMYLCASSETTQETQYFGPGTRLLVL.

The chain combines TRBV4-3 with TRBJ2-2; TRBD1 matches 8 bases. This CDR3 has 14 amino acids. Germline CDR1 LGHNA, CDR2 YSLEER. The V and J ends lost 1 base and 11 bases, in that order; junction bases with no gene match: 6. In DNA, the CDR3 is TGCGCCAGCAGCCAAGCGGACAGGGCAAGAGAGCTGTTTTTT. It yields the protein CASSQADRARELFF.

The genes are TRBV29-1 and TRBJ1-2; D uncertain. The CDR3 covers 8 residues. V was clipped by 4 bases and J by 8 bases, with 2 bases between them. Germline assignment: CDR1 SQVTM and CDR2 ANQGSEA. CDR3 loop: CSVGGYTF. As DNA, the CDR3 is TGCAGCGTTGGAGGCTACACCTTC.

This chain uses TRBV9 with TRBJ2-1, with 8 bases that match TRBD2. CDR1 SGDLS and CDR2 YYNGEE come from the germline V gene. The CDR3 runs 15 residues. The V and J ends lost 0 bases and 4 bases, in that order; junction bases with no gene match: 3. As DNA, the CDR3 is TGTGCCAGCAGCGTAGAAGCGGGGGCTTACAATGAGCAGTTCTTC. As protein: CASSVEAGAYNEQFF.

This clone was observed a single time. The rearrangement links TRBV27 to TRBJ2-1; TRBD2 matches at 8 bases. With V trimmed by 5 bases and J by 10 bases, 16 bases remained unmatched. Germline CDR1 and CDR2: MNHEY and SMNVEV (reference sequence). This CDR3 has 16 residues. The CDR3 DNA reads TGTGCCAGCAGTCCAATACCCGGGGGGGATATTTGGGAGCAGTTCTTC. Its translation: CASSPIPGGDIWEQFF.